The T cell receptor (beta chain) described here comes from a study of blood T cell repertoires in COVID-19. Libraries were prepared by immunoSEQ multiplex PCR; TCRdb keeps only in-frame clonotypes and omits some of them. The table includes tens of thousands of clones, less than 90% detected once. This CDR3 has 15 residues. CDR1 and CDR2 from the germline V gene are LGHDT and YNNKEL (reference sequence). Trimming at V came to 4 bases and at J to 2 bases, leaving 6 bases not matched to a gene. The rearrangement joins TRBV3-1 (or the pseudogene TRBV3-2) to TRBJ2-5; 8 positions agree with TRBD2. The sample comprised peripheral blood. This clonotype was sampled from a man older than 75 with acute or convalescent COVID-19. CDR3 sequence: CASSRSGRGQETQYF. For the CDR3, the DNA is TGTGCCAGCAGCCGAAGCGGGAGAGGGCAAGAGACCCAGTACTTC.